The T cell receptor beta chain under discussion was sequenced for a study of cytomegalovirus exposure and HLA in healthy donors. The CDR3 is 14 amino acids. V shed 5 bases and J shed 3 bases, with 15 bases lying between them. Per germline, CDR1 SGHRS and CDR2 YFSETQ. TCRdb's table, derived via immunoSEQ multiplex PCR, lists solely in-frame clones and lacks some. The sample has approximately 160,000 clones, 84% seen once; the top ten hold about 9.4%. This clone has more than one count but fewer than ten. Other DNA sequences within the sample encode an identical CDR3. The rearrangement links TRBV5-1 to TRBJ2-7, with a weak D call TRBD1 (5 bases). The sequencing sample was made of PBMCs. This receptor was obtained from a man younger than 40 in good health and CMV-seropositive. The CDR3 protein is CASSPDTGLYEQYF. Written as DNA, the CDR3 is TGCGCCAGCAGTCCGGACACAGGTCTCTACGAGCAGTACTTC.